This T cell receptor (beta chain) was recovered during a study of tumor-infiltrating lymphocytes in glioblastoma multiforme (TCRdb year 2017). About the full investigation: Whether intratumoral genomic heterogeneity fosters TIL diversity was tested through joint investigation of somatic mutations, TIL diversity and immune response activity. The study at large found these results: Generalizability is limited because the TCR and somatic mutation analysis included only one glioblastoma patient. Because T cells carry unequal numbers of TCR transcripts, RNA-based TCR sequencing may distort clone frequencies. The authors noted that sorting T cells into functional subsets, which was not done in this study, would be a future improvement.

Points on this clonotype: The specificity of this receptor is unknown. Its ends do not fully match the called genes, so a read error is possible.

Based on the germline V gene, the CDR1 and CDR2 sequences are SGHAT and FQNNGV. Spanning cysteine to phenylalanine, the CDR3 consists of 20 amino acids. The read is trimmed to its CDR3 DNA, 60 bases read in frame from base 1. The AllPrep DNA/RNA mini kit was used to purify genomic DNA and total RNA simultaneously from each of the approximately eleven tumor samples. Every RNA sample had an OD 260/280 ratio above 1.9 and an RNA integrity number above 6.5. TCRB libraries were constructed from RNA through three rounds of nested multiplex PCR following a modified ARM-PCR protocol with multiple V-beta primers and a C-beta primer. TCRB-specific cDNA was synthesized from 0.5 to 0.6 ug total RNA with ProtoScript II Reverse Transcriptase and a C-beta primer. The description of the TCRB libraries did not include any unique molecular identifiers. In the third PCR, barcodes and adapters were added over roughly 25 cycles with Deep VentR (exo-) polymerase, and the 250-500 bp bands were then gel purified. TCRB libraries were sequenced with 250 bp paired-end reads on an Illumina HiSeq 2500. The study's own analysis went as follows. Trimmomatic was used to clean reads, FLASH to merge reads, MiGEC to assign V, D and J segments, and VDJtools to perform the analysis. The Shannon-Wiener diversity index, calculated using VDJtools, was used to quantify repertoire diversity. The public reads were quality trimmed at Q25 with fastp and then assembled into clones with MiXCR by TCRdb, keeping productive beta chains. Records with the same CDR3 protein are collapsed into one entry carrying the most frequent genes and DNA. The V and J calls were not made by the authors but by TCRdb's processing. In this sample the table shows approximately 9,300 distinct CDR3 sequences, about 70% of which occur a single time. Roughly 51% of the sample goes to the ten largest clones.

This receptor was identified in a male donor with glioblastoma. Sequenced material: brain tumor tissue. The rearrangement combines TRBV11-2 with TRBJ2-2; TRBD2 is perhaps the D gene, given 5 matching bases. The CDR3: CASTPSFGQGQAVNTGELSF. The DNA sequence is given as TGTGCCAGCACCCCCTCATTCGGCCAAGGGCAAGCGGTAAACACTGGGGAGCTGTCTTTT.